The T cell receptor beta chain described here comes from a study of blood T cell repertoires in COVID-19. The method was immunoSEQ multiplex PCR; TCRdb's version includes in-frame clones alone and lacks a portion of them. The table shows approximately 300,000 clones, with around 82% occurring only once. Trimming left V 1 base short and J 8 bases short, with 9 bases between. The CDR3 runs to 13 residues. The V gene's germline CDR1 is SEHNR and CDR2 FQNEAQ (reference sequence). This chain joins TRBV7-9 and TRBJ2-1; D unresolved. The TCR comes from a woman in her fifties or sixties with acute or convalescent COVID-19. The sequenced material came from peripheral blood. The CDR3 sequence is CASSLVGVDEQFF. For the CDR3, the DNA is TGTGCCAGCAGCTTAGTGGGCGTCGATGAGCAGTTCTTC.